The T cell receptor (beta chain) under discussion was sequenced for a study of cytomegalovirus exposure and HLA in healthy donors. The table came from immunoSEQ multiplex PCR; TCRdb's copy has only in-frame clones and leaves some out. Of about 180,000 clones in the sample, roughly 89% were seen once. Trimming removed 7 bases from V and 5 bases from J; junction bases left unmatched: 8. This CDR3 comprises 13 residues. Germline CDR1 SQVTM, CDR2 ANQGSEA. The source is a woman in her thirties in good health and CMV-seronegative. This chain connects TRBV29-1 to TRBJ1-1, with 9 bases that match TRBD1. The sequenced sample was PBMCs. DNA of the CDR3: TGCAGCGGGGAGGGACAGGGTTGGACTGAAGCTTTCTTT. Translating gives CSGEGQGWTEAFF.